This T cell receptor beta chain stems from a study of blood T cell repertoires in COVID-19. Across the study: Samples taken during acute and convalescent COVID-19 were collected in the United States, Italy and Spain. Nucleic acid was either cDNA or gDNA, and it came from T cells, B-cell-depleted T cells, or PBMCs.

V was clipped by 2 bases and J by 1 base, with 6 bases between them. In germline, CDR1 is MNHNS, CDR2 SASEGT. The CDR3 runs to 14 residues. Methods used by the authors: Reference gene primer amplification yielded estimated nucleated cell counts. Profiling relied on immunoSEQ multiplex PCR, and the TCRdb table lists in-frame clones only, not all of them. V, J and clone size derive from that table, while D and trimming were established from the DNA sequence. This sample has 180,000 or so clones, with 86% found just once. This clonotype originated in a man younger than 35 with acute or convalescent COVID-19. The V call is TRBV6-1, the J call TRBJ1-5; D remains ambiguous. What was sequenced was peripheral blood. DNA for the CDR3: TGTGCCAGCAGTGAATACCGGAGCAATCAGCCCCAGCATTTT. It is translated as CASSEYRSNQPQHF.